This T cell receptor beta chain was sequenced in a study of blood T cell repertoires in COVID-19. Whole-study context: The study drew acute and convalescent COVID-19 samples from the United States, Italy and Spain. Sources were T cells, B-cell-depleted T cells, or PBMCs; the material itself was cDNA or gDNA.

How the authors handled the data: From reference gene primer amplification, estimates of nucleated cell counts were derived. TCRdb's copy holds only in-frame clones and misses some; the assay was immunoSEQ multiplex PCR. Clone size and V and J calls were adopted from that table, with D and trimming inferred from the DNA. The repertoire includes about 88,000 clones, roughly 90% of them detected once, and 1.5% to 2% sits in the top ten. J lost 7 bases, V lost 2 bases, and 12 bases had no gene match. Per the germline V gene, CDR1 is MNHNS and CDR2 is SASEGT. The CDR3 contains 17 residues. The genes are TRBV6-1 and TRBJ1-2; 11 bases agree with TRBD1. This sequence originates from a man between 60 and 75 years old with acute or convalescent COVID-19. Sequencing used peripheral blood. In DNA, the CDR3 is TGTGCCAGCAGTGAAAGGTGGGGGACAGGGGGTATCGGTGGCTACACCTTC. It specifies CASSERWGTGGIGGYTF.